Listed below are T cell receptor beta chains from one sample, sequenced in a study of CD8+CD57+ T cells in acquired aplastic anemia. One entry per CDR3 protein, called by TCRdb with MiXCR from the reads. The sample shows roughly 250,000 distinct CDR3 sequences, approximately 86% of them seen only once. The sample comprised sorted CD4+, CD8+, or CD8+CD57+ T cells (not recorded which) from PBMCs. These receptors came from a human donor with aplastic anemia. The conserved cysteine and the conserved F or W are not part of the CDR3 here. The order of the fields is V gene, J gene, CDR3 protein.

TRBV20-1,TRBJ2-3,SALILGTGENTDTQY
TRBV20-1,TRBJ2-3,SASSVGGQSTDTQY
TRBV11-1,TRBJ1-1,ASSSTSFGPEAF
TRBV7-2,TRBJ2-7,ASNLTGGPDTQY
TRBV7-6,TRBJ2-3,ASSSAGGSDTLY
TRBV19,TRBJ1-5,ASSMDREGRQPQH
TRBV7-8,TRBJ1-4,ASSLAGGGGRQNLF
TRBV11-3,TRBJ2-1,ASSLELTEYNEQF
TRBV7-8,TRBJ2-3,ASRTRGTDKEY
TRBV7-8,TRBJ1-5,ASSLAGWSDTQHH
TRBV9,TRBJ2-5,ASGRGRNQQSQD
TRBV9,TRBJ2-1,ASSLAGGAWANEF
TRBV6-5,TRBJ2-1,ASSLVGGGSDEQF
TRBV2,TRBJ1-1,ASSLDLTGHTQDF
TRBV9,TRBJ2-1,ASSDGTGGQF
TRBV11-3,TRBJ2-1,ASSLDPTGEQF
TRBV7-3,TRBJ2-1,ASSPQRSGGSVAQF
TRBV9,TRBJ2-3,ASSVLAGNTGEH
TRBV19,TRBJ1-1,ASSTNTEAF
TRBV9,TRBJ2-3,VSSLAGGPHKLY
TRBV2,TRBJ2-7,ASRLQETH
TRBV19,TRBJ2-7,ASSISSPGQGYEQY
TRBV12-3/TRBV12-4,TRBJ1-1,ASSLDRGRTEAF
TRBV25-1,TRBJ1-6,ASRVGSSPLH
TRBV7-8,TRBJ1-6,ASSLDGGSHTH
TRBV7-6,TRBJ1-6,ACSSDRGNSPPH
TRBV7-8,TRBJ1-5,ASSFPYSDQPLH
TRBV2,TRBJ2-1,ASSESSGGHFNKQF
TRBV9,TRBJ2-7,ASGEAGNIRYFEY
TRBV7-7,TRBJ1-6,ASSMTVNTKAFFH
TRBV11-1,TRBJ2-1,ASSLGDRRGSDEQF
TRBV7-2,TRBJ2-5,ASSWTSGSGDTQ
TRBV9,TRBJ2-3,ASSVGTASTDTQY
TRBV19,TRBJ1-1,ASSIILTGDTEDY
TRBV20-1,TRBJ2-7,SAREAVWGEYEQY
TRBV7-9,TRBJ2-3,ASSDGGAAEPQ
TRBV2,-,ASGGGWTDTQY
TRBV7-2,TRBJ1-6,ASSPGQSNSPLH
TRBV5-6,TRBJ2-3,ASRGGQGPDTQY
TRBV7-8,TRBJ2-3,ASSDGGRDEPY
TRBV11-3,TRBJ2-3,ASSYQGGYTQY
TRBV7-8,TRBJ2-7,ASSEAEGPVTQQY
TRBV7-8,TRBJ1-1,ASSGAGRRGGHTEAF
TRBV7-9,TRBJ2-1,ASSAVASGGSFGQF
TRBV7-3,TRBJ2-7,ASSFAGGADAQY
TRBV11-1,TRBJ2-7,ASSGRGIAYEQY
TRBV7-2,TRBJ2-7,ASSGAGGPETQ
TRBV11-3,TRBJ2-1,ASSLGGQEQF
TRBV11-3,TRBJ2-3,ASSLEDPADTQY
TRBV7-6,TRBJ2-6,ASSLGGVPSGDNVLT
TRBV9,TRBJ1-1,ASSGGGRQSADTF
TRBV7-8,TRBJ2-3,ASSFDPGGATLS
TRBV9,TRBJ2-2,ASSYYGQAGELF
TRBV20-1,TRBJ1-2,SVSEGYT
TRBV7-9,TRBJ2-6,ASSLARGYKENELT
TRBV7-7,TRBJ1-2,ASSLGGGTHYGYT
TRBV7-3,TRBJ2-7,ASSLAGALLTQYY
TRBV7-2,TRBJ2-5,AGHGAGETQY